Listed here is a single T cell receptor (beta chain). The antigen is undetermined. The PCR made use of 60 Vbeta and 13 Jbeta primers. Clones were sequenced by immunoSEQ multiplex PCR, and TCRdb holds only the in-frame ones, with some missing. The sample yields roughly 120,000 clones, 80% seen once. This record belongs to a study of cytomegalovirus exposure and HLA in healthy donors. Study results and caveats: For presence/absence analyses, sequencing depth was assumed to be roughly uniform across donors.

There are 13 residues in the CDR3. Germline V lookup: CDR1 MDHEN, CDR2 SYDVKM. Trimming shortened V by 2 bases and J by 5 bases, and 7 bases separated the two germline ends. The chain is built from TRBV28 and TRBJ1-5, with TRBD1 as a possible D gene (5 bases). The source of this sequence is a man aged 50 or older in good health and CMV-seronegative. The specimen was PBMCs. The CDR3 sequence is CASSLRGHQPQHF. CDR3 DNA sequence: TGTGCCAGCAGTTTAAGGGGTCATCAGCCCCAGCATTTT.